The 18 T cell receptor beta chains listed next were all sequenced from one sample in a study of blood T cell repertoires in COVID-19. The method was immunoSEQ multiplex PCR; TCRdb's version includes in-frame clones alone and lacks a portion of them. The table shows 55,000 to 90,000 clones, with 75% to 90% occurring only once. Source material: peripheral blood. All receptors come from a woman aged 80 or older with active or convalescent COVID-19.

The chain employs TRBV24-1 and TRBJ2-1, with TRBD2 matching over 13 bases. The ends lost 4 bases at V and 8 bases at J; junction bases unmatched: 7. Germline V CDR1 and CDR2: KGHDR, SFDVKD. This CDR3 is built from 16 residues. CDR3 loop: CATSESTSGGAHEQFF. For the CDR3, the DNA is TGTGCCACCAGTGAGTCTACTAGCGGGGGGGCACATGAGCAGTTCTTC.

J is TRBJ2-1 and V is TRBV6-2 or TRBV6-3, with D unclear. Trimming left V 2 bases short and J 10 bases short, with 9 bases between. CDR1 is MNHEY and CDR2 is SVGEGT in the germline V gene. This CDR3 has 12 amino acids. This CDR3 is CASSYVRVEQFF. Written as DNA, the CDR3 is TGTGCCAGCAGTTACGTAAGAGTCGAGCAGTTCTTC.

This chain joins TRBV7-2 and TRBJ1-1; 8 bases fit TRBD1. The CDR3 has 14 amino acids. Germline loops: CDR1 SGHTA, CDR2 FQGNSA. The trim removed 2 bases at V and 6 bases at J, leaving 5 bases unmatched. The DNA for the CDR3 is TGTGCCAGCAGCTTAAGGACAGGGCCCTCTGAAGCTTTCTTT. Translating it yields CASSLRTGPSEAFF.

With respect to this clone: The sample has other DNA sequences that encode this CDR3 too. The gene calls are TRBV7-9 and TRBJ2-3; D remains unclear. V lost 3 bases and J 0 bases, leaving 7 bases between the germline ends. The CDR3 spans 14 residues. In germline, CDR1 is SEHNR, CDR2 FQNEAQ (reference sequence). CDR3 DNA: TGTGCCAGCAGCTTTGGCGGAAGCACAGATACGCAGTATTTT. Amino acids: CASSFGGSTDTQYF.

V usage is TRBV24-1 and J usage is TRBJ2-3; 10 nucleotides line up with TRBD1. The CDR3 has 17 residues. CDR1 and CDR2 (germline): KGHDR, SFDVKD. V lost 4 bases, J lost 4 bases, and 10 bases stayed unmatched. The CDR3 region has the DNA TGTGCCACCAGTGACCTACCGACAGGGGGCGCTTCAGATACGCAGTATTTT. It codes for CATSDLPTGGASDTQYF.

This clone was detected a few times. The chain combines TRBV6-4 with TRBJ1-6; D is ambiguous. Per germline, CDR1 MRHNA and CDR2 SNTAGT. Trimming removed 4 bases from V and 7 bases from J, with 8 bases in between. CDR3 size: 13 residues. The CDR3 reads CASSVLQNSPLHF. CDR3 bases: TGTGCCAGCAGTGTCCTACAGAATTCACCCCTCCACTTT.

The gene calls are TRBV6-5 and TRBJ1-2; no reliable D call. The V gene lost 5 bases and the J gene lost 2 bases, with 6 bases spanning the gap. The length of the CDR3 is 12 residues. Germline lookup yields CDR1 MNHEY and CDR2 SVGAGI. CDR3 nucleotides: TGTGCCAGCAGTCCCAAAAACTATGGCTACACCTTC. It yields the protein CASSPKNYGYTF.

The V call is TRBV28, the J call TRBJ2-3, with a possible D match to TRBD1 (5 bases). The CDR3 runs 12 residues. Germline lookup yields CDR1 MDHEN and CDR2 SYDVKM. Trimming took 9 bases from V and 6 from J, leaving 13 bases between them. CDR3 in DNA: TGTGCCAGTGGTCAGGGTTCGGATACGCAGTATTTT. It specifies CASGQGSDTQYF. Complete variable domain (other parts from reference TRBV28 and TRBJ2-3): DVKVTQSSRYLVKRTGEKVFLECVQDMDHENMFWYRQDPGLGLRLIYFSYDVKMKEKGDIPEGYSVSREKKERFSLILESASTNQTSMYLCASGQGSDTQYFGPGTRLTVL.

V and J are TRBV30 and TRBJ1-5, with TRBD1 identical over 7 bases. This CDR3 region has 13 residues. CDR1 and CDR2 (germline): GTSNPN, SVGIG (reference sequence). The V gene end was trimmed by 1 base and the J gene end by 4 bases; junction bases not matched to a gene: 1. The CDR3 here is CAWSGDRNQPQHF. CDR3 DNA sequence: TGTGCCTGGAGTGGGGACAGAAATCAGCCCCAGCATTTT.

This chain links TRBV12-3 or TRBV12-4 with TRBJ2-7, with D perhaps matching TRBD1 (6 bases). The V end was cut by 1 base, the J end by 13 bases, with 17 bases between. This CDR3 comprises 13 residues. The CDR3, as DNA: TGTGCCAGCAGTTTAGGGAGAACAGGGTATCTCTACTTC. Protein: CASSLGRTGYLYF.

The CDR3 loop is CASSIGVAGGQETQYF. CDR3 sequence (DNA): TGTGCCAGTAGTATAGGGGTAGCGGGGGGCCAAGAGACCCAGTACTTC. This chain links TRBV19 with TRBJ2-5; 10 bases are shared with TRBD2. The germline gives CDR1 LNHDA, CDR2 SQIVND (reference sequence). V lost 1 base to trimming and J lost 1 base; unmatched junction nucleotides: 3. The CDR3 consists of 16 residues.

The chain uses TRBV27 and TRBJ1-1; TRBD1 is a possible D gene (5 bases). The length of the CDR3 is 15 residues. The germline V gene has CDR1 MNHEY and CDR2 SMNVEV (reference sequence). Trimming pared 4 bases from V and 2 bases from J, leaving 14 bases between. In DNA form, the CDR3 reads TGTGCCAGCAGTTCATTTGACAGCACCAACACTGAAGCTTTCTTT. This codes for CASSSFDSTNTEAFF.

The chain combines TRBV5-6 with TRBJ2-1; 9 positions match TRBD1. V shed 4 bases and J 14 bases; nucleotides not matched to a gene: 7. Germline V lookup: CDR1 SGHDT, CDR2 YYEEEE. This CDR3 comprises 12 residues. CDR3 in DNA: TGTGCCAGCAGCCTGAGGACAGGGGTGGAGTTCTTC. This codes for CASSLRTGVEFF.

J is TRBJ2-1 and V is TRBV9; 7 bases line up with TRBD1. Germline V gene lookup returns CDR1 SGDLS and CDR2 YYNGEE. The CDR3 loop spans 16 amino acids. V shed 4 bases and J 7 bases; nucleotides not matched to a gene: 14. In DNA form, the CDR3 reads TGTGCCAGCAGCATAGAACAGGGGCCACCGCGGAATGAGCAGTTCTTC. Protein sequence: CASSIEQGPPRNEQFF.

The chain is built from TRBV28 and TRBJ1-1; D is perhaps TRBD1 (6 bases). V lost 7 bases and J 6 bases, leaving 18 bases between the germline ends. The CDR3 consists of 14 residues. Germline V gene sequence: CDR1 MDHEN, CDR2 SYDVKM. CDR3 region: CASNKLGGHAEAFF. The DNA for the CDR3 is TGTGCCAGCAATAAATTGGGGGGGCACGCTGAAGCTTTCTTT.

The chain carries TRBV5-6 and TRBJ2-5, with a possible D match to TRBD2 (6 bases). V gave up 2 bases and J gave up 4 bases, with 12 bases separating them. CDR1 and CDR2 (germline): SGHDT, YYEEEE. This CDR3 contains 14 residues. The CDR3 reads CASSFVWGVETQYF. The CDR3 DNA sequence: TGTGCCAGCAGCTTCGTGTGGGGGGTAGAGACCCAGTACTTC.

This rearrangement joins TRBV28 to TRBJ2-1, with 9 bases lining up with TRBD2. The CDR3 is 15 amino acids. Looked up from germline, CDR1 is MDHEN and CDR2 is SYDVKM. V dropped 5 bases and J dropped 0; count of bases not matched to a gene: 2. The CDR3 DNA sequence: TGTGCCAGCAGTATAGCGGGGGACTCCTACAATGAGCAGTTCTTC. Amino acid sequence: CASSIAGDSYNEQFF.

This clone appeared a few times. This rearrangement joins TRBV28 to TRBJ1-4, with TRBD1 identical over 10 bases. CDR3 length: 14 residues. Germline values: CDR1 MDHEN, CDR2 SYDVKM. V was clipped by 6 bases and J by 8 bases; unmatched bases: 6. The CDR3, as DNA: TGTGCCAGCAGCTTCGGGACAGGGGCGGAAAAACTGTTTTTT. This translates into CASSFGTGAEKLFF.